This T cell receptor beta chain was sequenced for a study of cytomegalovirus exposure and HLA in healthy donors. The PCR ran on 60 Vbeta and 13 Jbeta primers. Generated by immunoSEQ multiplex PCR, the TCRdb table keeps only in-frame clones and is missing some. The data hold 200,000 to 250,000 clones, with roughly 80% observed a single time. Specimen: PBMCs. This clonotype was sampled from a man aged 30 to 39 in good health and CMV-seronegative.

CDR3 region: CAVRRPGVGNYEQYF. CDR3 coding DNA: TGCGCCGTACGAAGGCCCGGGGTCGGGAACTACGAGCAGTACTTC. The V gene is TRBV10-2, the J gene TRBJ2-7; a weak D match, TRBD2 (5 bases). Trimming cost V 11 bases and J 3 bases, with 23 bases left between them. Looked up from germline, CDR1 is WSHSY and CDR2 is SAAADI. The CDR3 consists of 15 residues.